These 26 T cell receptor beta chains were sequenced from one sample in a study of shared clonotypes between healthy human individuals. TCRdb's copy holds only in-frame clones and misses some; the assay was immunoSEQ multiplex PCR. The sample consists of over a million clones, around 98.5% of them appearing once. The sample consisted of naive CD4+ T cells sorted from blood. Specified subset: CD45RA+ positively selected. The source of these receptors is a man aged 25 to 40 in good health.

The V and J genes are TRBV29-1 and TRBJ2-1; D is undetermined. This CDR3 is built from 14 residues. With 4 bases removed from V and 4 bases from J, the gap between germline ends came to 14 bases. Per germline, CDR1 SQVTM and CDR2 ANQGSEA. DNA for the CDR3: TGCAGCGTTGTAGCTGGGATTACGTACAATGAGCAGTTCTTC. Its protein is CSVVAGITYNEQFF.

Comments on this clone: Other nucleotide sequences from this sample produce the same CDR3. This chain links TRBV18 with TRBJ1-5; D unclear. The germline gives CDR1 KGHSH, CDR2 LQKENI. This CDR3 has 14 residues. Trimming stripped 2 bases from V and 1 base from J, with 6 bases between. CDR3 amino acids: CASSPSGSNQPQHF. The CDR3 coding sequence is TGTGCCAGCTCACCAAGTGGGAGCAATCAGCCCCAGCATTTT.

This sequence joins TRBV4-2 and TRBJ2-5; D gene uncertain. Germline loops: CDR1 LGHNA, CDR2 YNFKEQ. This CDR3 is 12 amino acids long. V lost 1 base to trimming and J lost 7 bases, with 7 bases between them. This CDR3 reads CASSQVLGTQYF. The CDR3 coding sequence is TGTGCCAGCAGCCAAGTTTTGGGGACCCAGTACTTC.

The chain joins TRBV30 to TRBJ2-5, with D tentatively TRBD2 (6 bases). The germline gives CDR1 GTSNPN, CDR2 SVGIG (reference sequence). Trimming removed 8 bases from V and 1 base from J, with 14 bases in between. CDR3 length: 13 amino acids. CDR3 DNA: TGTGCCGAGTCAGGCGGGGCCCAAGAGACCCAGTACTTC. This gives the protein CAESGGAQETQYF.

The chain uses TRBV4-2 and TRBJ2-7; D remains ambiguous. V was trimmed by 3 bases and J by 1 base, leaving 19 bases between them. The CDR3 is made up of 17 amino acids. Germline CDR1 is LGHNA and CDR2 is YNFKEQ. CDR3 sequence reads: CASSHPIGFERSYEQYF. The DNA for the CDR3 is TGTGCCAGCAGCCACCCCATCGGTTTTGAGAGGTCCTACGAGCAGTACTTC.

This clone was detected only once. J is TRBJ2-7 and V is TRBV6-1, with TRBD1 matching over 9 bases. J gave up 4 bases and V 2 bases, and 6 bases lay outside the gene matches. CDR3 length equals 15 residues. Germline CDR1 reads MNHNS; CDR2 reads SASEGT. CDR3 amino acids: CASSEWGQGVYEQYF. The DNA for the CDR3 is TGTGCCAGCAGTGAATGGGGACAGGGTGTGTACGAGCAGTACTTC.

The rearrangement uses TRBV2 and TRBJ2-3; 8 bases line up with TRBD2. V gave up 7 bases and J gave up 6 bases; unmatched junction bases: 9. In germline, CDR1 is SNHLY, CDR2 FYNNEI. The CDR3 consists of 14 residues. Here the CDR3 DNA reads TGTGCCAGCAATGACGGGAGGGCCGGCGATACGCAGTATTTT. Amino acid sequence: CASNDGRAGDTQYF.

V is TRBV28 and J is TRBJ2-1, with D maybe TRBD1 (6 bases). The CDR3 contains 16 residues. V was pared by 3 bases and J by 3 bases, with 15 bases between. Germline CDR1 MDHEN, CDR2 SYDVKM. The CDR3 loop is CASSFSQGRYYNEQFF. In nucleotides, the CDR3 is TGTGCCAGCAGTTTCTCGCAGGGGCGATACTACAATGAGCAGTTCTTC.

The J gene is TRBJ2-1, the V gene TRBV5-1, with TRBD2 matching 7 bases. The CDR3 is 16 amino acids. V lost 0 bases, J lost 2 bases, and 5 bases stayed unmatched. Germline values: CDR1 SGHRS, CDR2 YFSETQ. CDR3 DNA sequence: TGCGCCAGCAGCTTGGTCGTGACTAGCCCCTACAATGAGCAGTTCTTC. Translation gives CASSLVVTSPYNEQFF.

The gene calls are TRBV7-2 and TRBJ2-4; D remains unclear. The CDR3 runs to 11 residues. V shed 5 bases and J shed 7 bases, with 6 bases lying between them. CDR1 is SGHTA and CDR2 is FQGNSA in the germline V gene. The CDR3 sequence: CASSPDNIQYF. CDR3 nucleotides: TGTGCCAGCAGCCCAGATAACATTCAGTACTTC.

The chain carries TRBV19 and TRBJ2-7; tentatively, D is TRBD1 (6 bases). V was pared by 1 base and J by 5 bases, with 12 bases between. Germline assignment: CDR1 LNHDA and CDR2 SQIVND (reference sequence). This CDR3 comprises 14 residues. The CDR3 DNA reads as TGTGCCAGTAGTATAGCACAGGGTAACGACGAGCAGTACTTC. This encodes CASSIAQGNDEQYF. Complete variable domain (other parts from reference TRBV19 and TRBJ2-7): DGGITQSPKYLFRKEGQNVTLSCEQNLNHDAMYWYRQDPGQGLRLIYYSQIVNDFQKGDIAEGYSVSREKKESFPLTVTSAQKNPTAFYLCASSIAQGNDEQYFGPGTRLTVT.

The CDR3 spells CASSERGQGGTGELFF. The CDR3 nucleotides read TGTGCCAGCAGCGAGAGGGGACAGGGGGGAACCGGGGAGCTGTTTTTT. The chain carries TRBV9 and TRBJ2-2, with TRBD1 matching over 11 bases. Germline V gene data show CDR1 as SGDLS and CDR2 as YYNGEE. V was clipped by 3 bases and J by 5 bases; unmatched bases: 6. The CDR3 length is 16 residues.

V gene TRBV6-5 combines with J gene TRBJ1-5; 8 bases map to TRBD1. Germline CDR1 is MNHEY and CDR2 is SVGAGI. The CDR3 loop spans 15 amino acids. The V segment lost 6 bases and the J segment 4 bases; nucleotides outside the gene matches: 8. The CDR3 DNA reads TGTGCCAGCAGAGACACAGGGGGGAGGAATCAGCCCCAGCATTTT. It is translated as CASRDTGGRNQPQHF.

The count of this clone is one. This rearrangement joins TRBV9 to TRBJ2-3; a weak D match, TRBD1 (7 bases). The germline gives CDR1 SGDLS, CDR2 YYNGEE. V lost 4 bases, J lost 4 bases, and 16 bases lay in between. The CDR3 sequence is 15 residues long. CDR3 DNA: TGTGCCAGCAGCCCGGAGGGGGCAGGTGCAGATACGCAGTATTTT. This gives the protein CASSPEGAGADTQYF. The variable domain in full, with the rest retrieved from reference TRBV9 and TRBJ2-3, is DSGVTQTPKHLITATGQRVTLRCSPRSGDLSVYWYQQSLDQGLQFLIQYYNGEERAKGNILERFSAQQFPDLHSELNLSSLELGDSALYFCASSPEGAGADTQYFGPGTRLTVL.

CDR3: CASSDQGSQETQYF. In DNA form, the CDR3 reads TGTGCCAGCAGTGATCAGGGATCTCAAGAGACCCAGTACTTC. The chain uses TRBV25-1 and TRBJ2-5; a possible D gene is TRBD1 (5 bases). Trimming stripped 3 bases from V and 2 bases from J, with 10 bases between. The germline CDR1 and CDR2 sequences are MGHDK and SYGVNS. The CDR3 sequence is 14 residues long.

The chain combines TRBV11-2 with TRBJ2-6; tentative D call: TRBD1 (6 bases). There are 16 residues in the CDR3. CDR1 and CDR2 from the germline V gene are SGHAT and FQNNGV. Trimming shortened V by 5 bases and J by 2 bases, and 13 bases separated the two germline ends. DNA of the CDR3: TGTGCCAGCAGCCCACAGGGAGTGGCTGGGGCCAACGTCCTGACTTTC. Translation: CASSPQGVAGANVLTF.

This clone was detected only once. This chain uses TRBV27 with TRBJ1-2; D gene unclear. Trimming removed 2 bases from V and 7 bases from J, with 11 bases in between. The CDR3 loop spans 13 amino acids. Germline V gives CDR1 MNHEY, CDR2 SMNVEV (reference sequence). The CDR3 bases are TGTGCCAGCAGTTTAAGGTCTGGGCTTGGCTACACCTTC. It is translated as CASSLRSGLGYTF.

The gene calls are TRBV15 and TRBJ2-3, with 9 bases fitting TRBD2. Trimming removed 4 bases from V and 5 bases from J; junction bases left unmatched: 7. This CDR3 contains 15 residues. Germline CDR1 and CDR2: LNHNV and YYDKDF (reference sequence). DNA of the CDR3: TGTGCCACCAGCAAGGGCGGGAGGGCCTTAGATACGCAGTATTTT. Translation: CATSKGGRALDTQYF. The full variable domain, in which reference TRBV15 and TRBJ2-3 provide the parts outside the CDR3, is DAMVIQNPRYQVTQFGKPVTLSCSQTLNHNVMYWYQQKSSQAPKLLFHYYDKDFNNEADTPDNFQSRRPNTSFCFLDIRSPGLGDTAMYLCATSKGGRALDTQYFGPGTRLTVL.

The V call is TRBV2, the J call TRBJ2-2, with D hard to call. The V and J ends lost 10 bases and 7 bases respectively, with 13 bases between them. CDR3 size: 12 residues. CDR1 and CDR2 from the germline V gene are SNHLY and FYNNEI. The CDR3 DNA is TGTGCCATCCCCCCCGGCCGCGGGGAGCTGTTTTTT. Its protein is CAIPPGRGELFF. Full variable domain (missing parts from reference TRBV2 and TRBJ2-2): EPEVTQTPSHQVTQMGQEVILRCVPISNHLYFYWYRQILGQKVEFLVSFYNNEISEKSEIFDDQFSVERPDGSNFTLKIRSTKLEDSAMYFCAIPPGRGELFFGEGSRLTVL.

This chain joins TRBV9 and TRBJ2-6; D not certain. Trimming shortened V by 0 bases and J by 0 bases, and 4 bases separated the two germline ends. Germline CDR1 and CDR2: SGDLS and YYNGEE. The CDR3 runs 15 residues. CDR3 sequence: CASSVVNSGANVLTF. The CDR3 DNA reads TGTGCCAGCAGCGTAGTTAACTCTGGGGCCAACGTCCTGACTTTC. The full variable domain, rest sourced from reference TRBV9 and TRBJ2-6, is DSGVTQTPKHLITATGQRVTLRCSPRSGDLSVYWYQQSLDQGLQFLIQYYNGEERAKGNILERFSAQQFPDLHSELNLSSLELGDSALYFCASSVVNSGANVLTFGAGSRLTVL.

V gene TRBV14 combines with J gene TRBJ2-1; no definite D call. Per the germline V gene, CDR1 is SGHDN and CDR2 is FVKESK. The ends were cut back, 5 bases at V and 8 bases at J, with 16 bases in the middle. The CDR3 covers 14 residues. The CDR3 spells CASSIGYGGHEQFF. In DNA form, the CDR3 reads TGTGCCAGCAGCATAGGCTATGGTGGGCATGAGCAGTTCTTC.

The chain combines TRBV19 with TRBJ2-7; 11 nucleotides match TRBD1. Trimming took 3 bases from V and 2 from J; bases not matched to a gene: 3. CDR1 and CDR2 from the germline V gene are LNHDA and SQIVND (reference sequence). The CDR3 totals 15 residues. The CDR3 sequence: CASSIRGQGAYEQYF. DNA for the CDR3: TGTGCCAGTAGTATTCGGGGACAGGGGGCCTACGAGCAGTACTTC.

Concerning this clone itself: This specimen includes other DNA sequences encoding the same CDR3. V usage is TRBV18 and J usage is TRBJ2-7; TRBD2 is a possible D gene (6 bases). Trimming shortened V by 3 bases and J by 7 bases, and 16 bases separated the two germline ends. Germline-derived CDR1 and CDR2 are KGHSH and LQKENI. This CDR3 contains 14 residues. CDR3 sequence: CASSPEGPSGEQYF. The CDR3 coding sequence is TGTGCCAGCTCACCGGAGGGGCCGTCCGGGGAGCAGTACTTC.

The gene calls are TRBV9 and TRBJ2-7; 10 positions match TRBD1. The CDR3 spans 16 residues. Germline CDR1 reads SGDLS; CDR2 reads YYNGEE. V dropped 5 bases and J dropped 4; count of bases not matched to a gene: 12. The CDR3 loop reads CASSPSQGTGVYEQYF. The DNA of the CDR3 is TGTGCCAGCAGTCCTAGCCAGGGGACAGGGGTATACGAGCAGTACTTC.

This chain joins TRBV10-3 and TRBJ2-7, with 9 bases matching TRBD2. CDR3 length: 17 residues. The V gene's germline CDR1 is ENHRY and CDR2 SYGVKD. The trim removed 0 bases at V and 0 bases at J, leaving 6 bases unmatched. The CDR3 reads CAISESASGKGSYEQYF. The CDR3, as DNA: TGTGCCATCAGTGAGTCGGCTAGCGGGAAAGGCTCCTACGAGCAGTACTTC.

In this sample, this clone turned up once. The J gene is TRBJ1-3, the V gene TRBV29-1; no reliable D call. The germline V and J ends were trimmed by 7 bases and 2 bases, with 9 bases remaining between them. The CDR3 is 12 residues long. Germline CDR1 and CDR2: SQVTM and ANQGSEA. Written as DNA, the CDR3 is TGCAGCGCTGCGGTTACTGGAAACACCATATATTTT. It yields the protein CSAAVTGNTIYF.